This is a list of T cell receptor beta chains from one sample in a study of cytomegalovirus exposure and HLA in healthy donors. Clones were read by immunoSEQ multiplex PCR, and TCRdb kept only the in-frame ones, dropping some. The table shows hundreds of thousands of clones, with 65% to 85% occurring only once. The specimen was PBMCs. The receptors were sampled from a woman in her 30s in good health and CMV-seropositive. The CDR3 runs from the conserved cysteine through the conserved F or W. A D gene is named only where the DNA matches it firmly. Clone sizes are given selectively: once, few, many, or a class where the clone is expanded.

D gene	clone size	J gene	V gene	CDR3 DNA	CDR3 protein
TRBD2	NA	TRBJ2-7	TRBV28	TGTGCCAGCAGTCCGCCGGGAGGGGTCGAGTTC	CASSPPGGVEF
TRBD1	NA	TRBJ2-3	TRBV15	TGTGCCACCAGCAGAGATCAGGGGGGCACAGATACGCAGTATTTT	CATSRDQGGTDTQYF
NA	NA	TRBJ2-7	TRBV28	TGTGCCAGCAGCTCCCCTCTAGGGGGGTCTACGGCGGAGCAGTACTTC	CASSSPLGGSTAEQYF
NA	NA	TRBJ2-2	TRBV30	TGTGCCTGGAGTGTAAATAGCCCGAACACCGGGGAGCTGTTTTTT	CAWSVNSPNTGELFF
TRBD1	NA	TRBJ2-7	TRBV30	TGTGCCGGAACTGGGACAGGGTTTTCCGAGCAGTACTTC	CAGTGTGFSEQYF
NA	NA	TRBJ1-1	TRBV7-9	TGTGCCAGCAGCAATTTGCAGGGAAGGAACACTGAAGCTTTCTTT	CASSNLQGRNTEAFF
TRBD2	NA	TRBJ2-1	TRBV9	TGTGCCAGCAGCGAGGGACTAGCGGGAGGGCAGTTCTTC	CASSEGLAGGQFF
NA	NA	TRBJ1-1	TRBV5-1	TGCGCCAGCAGCCCGGTAGATTTAAGTCCTGAAGCTTTCTTT	CASSPVDLSPEAFF
NA	few	TRBJ1-4	TRBV29-1	TGCAGCGTTGGACAGCTTAATGAAAAACTGTTTTTT	CSVGQLNEKLFF
NA	NA	TRBJ2-5	TRBV6-5	TGTGCCAGCAGTTCTCCTCGGGCAGAACAAGAGACCCAGTACTTC	CASSSPRAEQETQYF
NA	NA	TRBJ2-6	TRBV19	TGTGCCAGTAGTATCACAGAAACCTCTGGGGCCAACGTCCTGACTTTC	CASSITETSGANVLTF
TRBD2	NA	TRBJ2-1	TRBV5-6	TGTGCCAGCAGCCTTAGCGGGTCCTACAATGAGCAGTTCTTC	CASSLSGSYNEQFF
NA	NA	TRBJ2-7	TRBV29-1	TGCAGCGTTGAGGAACCGGCAGGGGAAGGGTGGGAGCAGTACTTC	CSVEEPAGEGWEQYF
NA	NA	TRBJ2-3	TRBV29-1	TGCAGCGTTGAAGATCTTAGGAACGGTAGCACAGATACGCAGTATTTT	CSVEDLRNGSTDTQYF
NA	few	TRBJ1-2	TRBV7-8	TGTGCCAGCAGCCCATCAGGGAGTTACTATGGCTACACCTTC	CASSPSGSYYGYTF
TRBD2	NA	TRBJ2-7	TRBV6-5	TGTGCCAGCAGTTACAGCGGGAGTCAGAACGAGCAGTACTTC	CASSYSGSQNEQYF
NA	NA	TRBJ2-3	TRBV4-2	TGTGCCAGCAGCCAAGTCGGCGGGAACGTGGATACGCAGTATTTT	CASSQVGGNVDTQYF
NA	NA	TRBJ1-2	TRBV29-1	TGCAGCGTTGCTCTTAGCAGTGGCTACACCTTC	CSVALSSGYTF
NA	many	TRBJ2-1	TRBV6-6	TGTGCCAGCAGTTACTCCCGGGAGTCCGATGAGCAGTTCTTC	CASSYSRESDEQFF
NA	once	TRBJ1-5	TRBV9	TGTGCCAGCAGCGTAGATGGGGATCAGCCCCAGCATTTT	CASSVDGDQPQHF
TRBD1	once	TRBJ2-7	TRBV27	TGTGCCAGCAGTTTATCAGGGACAGCAAGCTCCTACGAGCAGTACTTC	CASSLSGTASSYEQYF
NA	NA	TRBJ2-1	TRBV28	TGTGCCAGCAGCCAGGGGGGCCGGACAAATGAGCAGTTCTTC	CASSQGGRTNEQFF
NA	NA	TRBJ2-5	TRBV7-7	TGTGCTAGCAGTTTAAGGTACGACGAAGAGACCCAGTACTTC	CASSLRYDEETQYF
TRBD1	NA	TRBJ1-2	TRBV29-1	TGCAGCGTTGAAGATCCGGCGGGAGGACAGGGCTATGGCTACACCTTC	CSVEDPAGGQGYGYTF
NA	NA	TRBJ1-2	TRBV9	TGTGCCAGCAGCGATGGGGGTGTGGTTCCCAAAGGCTACACCTTC	CASSDGGVVPKGYTF
NA	NA	TRBJ1-1	TRBV5-4	TGTGCCAGCAGCTTGGACCTTATGAACACTGAAGCTTTCTTT	CASSLDLMNTEAFF
NA	NA	TRBJ2-3	TRBV11-2	TGTGCCAGCAGCTTTACGGGGCGACCCACAGATACGCAGTATTTT	CASSFTGRPTDTQYF
NA	NA	TRBJ2-7	TRBV4-3	TGCGCCAGCAGCCAAGATGGGCTAACCTACGAGCAGTACTTC	CASSQDGLTYEQYF
NA	NA	TRBJ2-4	TRBV2	TGTGCCAGCATTAACAGGGGAGGTTCGTTAGCCAAAAACATTCAGTACTTC	CASINRGGSLAKNIQYF
NA	NA	TRBJ1-4	TRBV27	TGTGCCAGCAGTAACCTAACAACAGGGAGGGTTGATGAAAAACTGTTTTTT	CASSNLTTGRVDEKLFF
TRBD1	NA	TRBJ1-4	TRBV13	TGTGCCAGCAGCCACGGGACAGGGGGAGAAAAACTGTTTTTT	CASSHGTGGEKLFF
NA	few	TRBJ1-2	TRBV2	TGTGCCAGCAGTGAGATACCGACCGCTGGCTACACCTTC	CASSEIPTAGYTF
TRBD1	NA	TRBJ1-2	TRBV6-1	TGTGCCAGCAGTGAAGGGGACAGGGTGTATGGCTACACCTTC	CASSEGDRVYGYTF
NA	NA	TRBJ1-2	TRBV4-2	TGTGCCAGCAGCCAAGATCCCTATACAGGAGAGCCCCTCTTC	CASSQDPYTGEPLF
NA	NA	TRBJ2-1	TRBV15	TGTGCCACCAGCAGCGGGCTCATGTCGGATTGGGATGAGCAGTTCTTC	CATSSGLMSDWDEQFF
NA	NA	TRBJ1-1	TRBV5-1	TGCGCCAGCAGCTTTGGCAGCCGGGAGTACACTGAAGCTTTCTTT	CASSFGSREYTEAFF
NA	NA	TRBJ2-4	TRBV11-2	TGTGCCAGCAGCTTAGTTCTGGAAAACATTCAGTACTTC	CASSLVLENIQYF
NA	NA	TRBJ2-3	TRBV29-1	TGCAGCGTTGAAGGGCAGGTCAGCACAGATACGCAGTATTTT	CSVEGQVSTDTQYF
NA	NA	TRBJ1-3	TRBV30	TGTGCCTGGGGAGGGGGGGGAAACACCATATATTTT	CAWGGGGNTIYF
TRBD2	NA	TRBJ2-1	TRBV27	TGTGCCAGCAGTCCAGGGACTAGCGGGAGGGACAATGAGCAGTTCTTC	CASSPGTSGRDNEQFF